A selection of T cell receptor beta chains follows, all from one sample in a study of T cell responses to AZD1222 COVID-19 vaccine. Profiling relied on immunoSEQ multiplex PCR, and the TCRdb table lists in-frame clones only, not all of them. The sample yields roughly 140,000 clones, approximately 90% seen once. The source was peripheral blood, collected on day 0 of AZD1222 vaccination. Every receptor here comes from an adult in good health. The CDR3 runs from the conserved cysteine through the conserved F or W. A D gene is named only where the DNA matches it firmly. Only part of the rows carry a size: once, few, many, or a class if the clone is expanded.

TGTGCCAGCAGCCCAGGACAGGGGGCTTATGGCTACACCTTC,CASSPGQGAYGYTF,TRBD1,TRBJ1-2,NA,TRBV5-5
TGTGCCAGTACGACAGGGGGTTGGAAACTGTTTTTT,CASTTGGWKLFF,TRBD1,TRBJ1-4,few,TRBV28
TGCGCCAGCAGCTATCAGGGGGCATCGTATGGCTACACCTTC,CASSYQGASYGYTF,TRBD1,TRBJ1-2,few,TRBV5-1
TGTGCCAGCAGCCAGTCCCAGGGCCCTGGTTCACCCCTCCACTTT,CASSQSQGPGSPLHF,NA,TRBJ1-6,NA,TRBV28
TGTGCCACCAGCAGAGACAGGCGTGAAGCTTTCTTT,CATSRDRREAFF,NA,TRBJ1-1,NA,TRBV15
TGTGCCAGCAATAGAGCGGGTTCAGCTTCTAGTGAGCAGTACTTC,CASNRAGSASSEQYF,NA,TRBJ2-7,NA,TRBV6-5
TGTGCCAGCATCCGCCAGGTGCATAATTCACCCCTCCACTTT,CASIRQVHNSPLHF,NA,TRBJ1-6,NA,TRBV2
TGTGCCAGCAGCCACCGACGCTCCTACGAGCAGTACTTC,CASSHRRSYEQYF,NA,TRBJ2-7,NA,TRBV7-8
TGCGCCAGCAGGACGGGACTAGCGGCCAGCTCCTACAATGAGCAGTTCTTC,CASRTGLAASSYNEQFF,TRBD2,TRBJ2-1,NA,TRBV5-1
TGTGCCAGCAGTTTTAACCAGGGCGGTAGAAACACCATATATTTT,CASSFNQGGRNTIYF,NA,TRBJ1-3,NA,TRBV6-5
TGTGCCAGCAGAGTAGACGGCGGGAGGGGCGATACGCAGTATTTT,CASRVDGGRGDTQYF,TRBD2,TRBJ2-3,NA,TRBV2
TGCGCCAGCAGCCAGGGGGTTACAATCTCTGGGGCCAACGTCCTGACTTTC,CASSQGVTISGANVLTF,NA,TRBJ2-6,NA,TRBV4-1
TGTGCCAGCAGTTTTGGGGGGGCAGGGGGACGCGGCTACACCTTC,CASSFGGAGGRGYTF,TRBD1,TRBJ1-2,NA,TRBV27